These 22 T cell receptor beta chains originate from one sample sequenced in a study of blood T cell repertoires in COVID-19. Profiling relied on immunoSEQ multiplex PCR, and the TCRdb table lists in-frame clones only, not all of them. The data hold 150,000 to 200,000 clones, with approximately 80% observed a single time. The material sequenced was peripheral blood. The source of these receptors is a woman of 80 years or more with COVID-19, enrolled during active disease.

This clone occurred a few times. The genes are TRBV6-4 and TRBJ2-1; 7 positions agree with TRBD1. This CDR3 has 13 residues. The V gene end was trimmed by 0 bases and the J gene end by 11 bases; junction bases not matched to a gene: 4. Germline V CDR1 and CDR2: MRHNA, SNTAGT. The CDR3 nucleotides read TGTGCCAGCAGTGACTCGAGACAGGGTAAGCAGTTCTTC. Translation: CASSDSRQGKQFF.

CDR3 in amino acids: CASTSRGDRKLFF. DNA of the CDR3: TGTGCCAGCACCTCCAGGGGGGATAGGAAACTGTTTTTT. The chain employs TRBV28 and TRBJ1-4; TRBD1 aligns across 7 bases. This CDR3 is 13 amino acids long. The junction had 10 bases not matched to a gene; V was cut back by 7 bases and J by 11 bases. CDR1 and CDR2 (germline): MDHEN, SYDVKM.

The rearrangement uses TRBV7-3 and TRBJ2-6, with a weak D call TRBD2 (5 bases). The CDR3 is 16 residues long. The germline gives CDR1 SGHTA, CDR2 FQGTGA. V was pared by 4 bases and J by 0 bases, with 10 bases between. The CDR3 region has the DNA TGTGCCAGCAGCTCTCGGGAAAGCTCTGGGGCCAACGTCCTGACTTTC. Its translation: CASSSRESSGANVLTF.

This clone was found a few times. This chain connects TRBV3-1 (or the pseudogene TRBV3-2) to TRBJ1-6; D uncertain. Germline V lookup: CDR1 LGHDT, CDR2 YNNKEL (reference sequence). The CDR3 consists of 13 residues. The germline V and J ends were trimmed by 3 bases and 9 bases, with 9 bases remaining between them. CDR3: CASSQGRTSPLHF. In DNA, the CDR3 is TGTGCCAGCAGCCAGGGGAGGACTTCACCCCTCCACTTT.

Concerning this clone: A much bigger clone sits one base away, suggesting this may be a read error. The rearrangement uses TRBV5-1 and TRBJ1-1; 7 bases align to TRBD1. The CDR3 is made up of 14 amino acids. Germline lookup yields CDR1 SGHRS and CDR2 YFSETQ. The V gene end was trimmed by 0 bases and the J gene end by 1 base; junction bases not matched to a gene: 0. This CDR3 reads CASSLGDRNTEAFF. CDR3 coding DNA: TGCGCCAGCAGCTTGGGGGACAGGAACACTGAAGCTTTCTTT.

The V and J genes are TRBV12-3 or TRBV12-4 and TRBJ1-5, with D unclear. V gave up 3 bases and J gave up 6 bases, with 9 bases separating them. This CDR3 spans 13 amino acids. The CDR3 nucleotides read TGTGCCAGCAGTTTTGGAGGGCCTCAGCCCCAGCATTTT. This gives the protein CASSFGGPQPQHF.

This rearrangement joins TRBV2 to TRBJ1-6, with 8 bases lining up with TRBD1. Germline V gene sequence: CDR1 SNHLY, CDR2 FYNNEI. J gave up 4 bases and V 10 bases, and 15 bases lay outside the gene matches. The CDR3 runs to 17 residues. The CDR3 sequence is CAIPTGDSLTYNSPLHF. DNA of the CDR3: TGTGCCATCCCGACAGGGGATTCCCTCACTTATAATTCACCCCTCCACTTT. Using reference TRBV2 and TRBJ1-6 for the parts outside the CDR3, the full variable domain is EPEVTQTPSHQVTQMGQEVILRCVPISNHLYFYWYRQILGQKVEFLVSFYNNEISEKSEIFDDQFSVERPDGSNFTLKIRSTKLEDSAMYFCAIPTGDSLTYNSPLHFGNGTRLTVT.

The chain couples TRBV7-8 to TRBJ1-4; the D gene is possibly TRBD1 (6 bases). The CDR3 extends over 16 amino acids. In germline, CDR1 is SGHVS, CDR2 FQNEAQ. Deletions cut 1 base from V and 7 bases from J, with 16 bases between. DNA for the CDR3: TGTGCCAGCAGCTTAGGAGCAGGGGTCCGTGGTGAAAAACTGTTTTTT. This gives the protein CASSLGAGVRGEKLFF.

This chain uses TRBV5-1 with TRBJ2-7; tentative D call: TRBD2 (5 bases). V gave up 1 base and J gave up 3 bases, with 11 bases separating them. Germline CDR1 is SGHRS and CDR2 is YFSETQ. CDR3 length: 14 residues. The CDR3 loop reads CASSLSGLGYEQYF. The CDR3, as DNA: TGCGCCAGCAGCTTGTCCGGACTGGGCTACGAGCAGTACTTC.

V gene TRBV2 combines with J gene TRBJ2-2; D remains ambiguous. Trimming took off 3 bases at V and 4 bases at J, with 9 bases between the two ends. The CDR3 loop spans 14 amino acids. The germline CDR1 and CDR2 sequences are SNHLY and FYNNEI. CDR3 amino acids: CASSDRGTTGELFF. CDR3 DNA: TGTGCCAGCAGTGATCGAGGTACCACCGGGGAGCTGTTTTTT.

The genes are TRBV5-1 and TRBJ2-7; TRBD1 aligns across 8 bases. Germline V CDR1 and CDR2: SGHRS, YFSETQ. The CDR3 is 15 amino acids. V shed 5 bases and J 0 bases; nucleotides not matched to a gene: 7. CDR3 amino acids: CASRRSGQDSYEQYF. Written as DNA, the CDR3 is TGCGCCAGCAGAAGATCGGGACAGGACTCCTACGAGCAGTACTTC.

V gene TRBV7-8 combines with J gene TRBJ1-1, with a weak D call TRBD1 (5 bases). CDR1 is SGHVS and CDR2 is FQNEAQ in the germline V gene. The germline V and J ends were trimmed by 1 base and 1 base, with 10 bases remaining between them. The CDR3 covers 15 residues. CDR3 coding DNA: TGTGCCAGCAGCTTAGTCTCAGGGTGGAACACTGAAGCTTTCTTT. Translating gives CASSLVSGWNTEAFF.

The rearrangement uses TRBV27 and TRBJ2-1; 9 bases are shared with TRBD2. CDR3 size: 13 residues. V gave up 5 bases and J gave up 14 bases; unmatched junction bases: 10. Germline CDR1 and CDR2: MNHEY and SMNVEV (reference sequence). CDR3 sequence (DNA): TGTGCCAGCAGTGGTCGGGTAGCGGGAGAGGAGTTCTTC. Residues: CASSGRVAGEEFF.

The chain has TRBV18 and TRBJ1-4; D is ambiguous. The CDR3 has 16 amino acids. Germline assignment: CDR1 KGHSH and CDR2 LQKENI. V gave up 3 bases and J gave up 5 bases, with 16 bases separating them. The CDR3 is CASSPLSPARNEKLFF. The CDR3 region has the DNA TGTGCCAGCTCACCCCTCTCGCCCGCCAGGAATGAAAAACTGTTTTTT.

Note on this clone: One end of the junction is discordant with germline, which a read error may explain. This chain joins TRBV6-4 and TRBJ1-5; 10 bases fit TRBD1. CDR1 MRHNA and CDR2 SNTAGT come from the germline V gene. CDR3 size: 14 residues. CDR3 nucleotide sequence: TGTGCCAGCAGTCAGACAGGGGGCAACCAGCCCCAGCATTTT. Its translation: CASSQTGGNQPQHF.

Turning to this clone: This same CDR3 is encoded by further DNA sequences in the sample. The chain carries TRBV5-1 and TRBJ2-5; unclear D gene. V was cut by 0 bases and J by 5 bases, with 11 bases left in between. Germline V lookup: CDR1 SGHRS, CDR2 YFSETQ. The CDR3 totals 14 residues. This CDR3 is CASSLGPGGETQYF. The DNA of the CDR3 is TGCGCCAGCAGCTTGGGCCCAGGTGGGGAGACCCAGTACTTC.

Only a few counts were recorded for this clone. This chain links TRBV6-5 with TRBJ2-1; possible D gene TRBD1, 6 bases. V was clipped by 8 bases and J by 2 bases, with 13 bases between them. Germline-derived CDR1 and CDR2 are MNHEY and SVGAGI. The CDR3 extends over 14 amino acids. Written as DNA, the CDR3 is TGTGCCAGCGGACCGGGACACCCCTACAATGAGCAGTTCTTC. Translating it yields CASGPGHPYNEQFF.

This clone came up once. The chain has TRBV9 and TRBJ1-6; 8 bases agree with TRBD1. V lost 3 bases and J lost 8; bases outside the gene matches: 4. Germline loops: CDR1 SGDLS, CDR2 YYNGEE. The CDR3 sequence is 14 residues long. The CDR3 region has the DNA TGTGCCAGCAGCGCAAAGACAGGGGATTCACCCCTCCACTTT. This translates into CASSAKTGDSPLHF.

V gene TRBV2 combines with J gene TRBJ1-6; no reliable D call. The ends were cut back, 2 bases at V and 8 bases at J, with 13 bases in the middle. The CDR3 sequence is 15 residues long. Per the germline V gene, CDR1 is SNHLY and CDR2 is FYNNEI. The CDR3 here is CASSELRIRDSPLHF. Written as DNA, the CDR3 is TGTGCCAGCAGTGAACTAAGGATACGGGATTCACCCCTCCACTTT.

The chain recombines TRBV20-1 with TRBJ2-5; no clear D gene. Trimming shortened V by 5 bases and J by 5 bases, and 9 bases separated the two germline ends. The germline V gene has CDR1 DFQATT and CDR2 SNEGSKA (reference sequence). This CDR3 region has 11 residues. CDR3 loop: CSAWAKETQYF. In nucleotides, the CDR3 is TGCAGTGCTTGGGCTAAGGAGACCCAGTACTTC.

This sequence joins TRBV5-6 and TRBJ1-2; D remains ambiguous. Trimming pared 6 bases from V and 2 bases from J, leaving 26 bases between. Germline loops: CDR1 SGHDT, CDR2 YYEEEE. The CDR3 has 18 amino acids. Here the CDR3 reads CASTSRWRADQRNYGYTF. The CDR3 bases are TGTGCCAGCACCTCTCGGTGGAGGGCGGATCAACGGAACTATGGCTACACCTTC.

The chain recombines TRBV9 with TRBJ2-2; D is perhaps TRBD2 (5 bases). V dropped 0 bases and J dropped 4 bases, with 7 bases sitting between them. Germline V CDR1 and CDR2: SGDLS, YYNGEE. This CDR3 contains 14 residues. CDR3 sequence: CASSVDGGTGELFF. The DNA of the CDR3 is TGTGCCAGCAGCGTAGACGGAGGCACCGGGGAGCTGTTTTTT.